This TCR beta chain comes out of a study of T cells expressing NK-cell markers. Study context: In sorted CD3+CD56+NKG2C+, CD3+CD56+NKG2C- and CD3+CD56-NKG2C+ T cells, TCR beta repertoires were obtained.

Germline V CDR1 and CDR2: WSHSY, SAAADI. This CDR3 comprises 14 residues. Turning to this clonotype: Its antigen remains unidentified.

General study findings and limits: The study found these clonotypes also leading the CD3+CD56-NKG2C+ fraction in several donors. Nothing established the HCMV specificity of expanded NKG2C+ T cell clones.

With UMIs, 5'RACE template switching was used to make TCR beta cDNA. TCRdb re-called the 5' RACE reads and shows each CDR3 protein once, DNA omitted. Its table records a few hundred thousand distinct CDR3 sequences. The rearrangement joins TRBV10-2 to TRBJ1-5. This clonotype was sampled from a man aged 18 to 30 in good health. Input material: blood T cells: a sorted CD56 or NKG2C T cell subset, CD4+ or CD8+ T cells, or bulk PBMC T cells (not recorded which). The CDR3 here is CASPFVRLREPQHF.